Listed below are T cell receptor beta chains from one sample, sequenced in a study of post-analysis software for immune sequencing data. TCRdb passed the PCR reads through MiXCR, listing each CDR3 protein once. The sample contains a few hundred thousand distinct CDR3 sequences, around 40% of which appear only once. The sequencing sample was made of blood. Receptors were obtained from a girl aged 5 to 17 with multiple sclerosis. Each CDR3 is given with its conserved first and last residue. D genes are given only for firm matches. Size tells how often a clone was seen (once, few, many) or the class of an expanded clone, and some rows leave it out.

>.|TRBV15|.|TRBJ1-5
TGTGCCACCAGCACCACCGACATTCCGCCCCAGCATTTT
CATSTTDIPPQHF
>.|TRBV20-1|.|TRBJ2-1
TGCAGTGCTAGCACACAGGTTGATTTCTACAATGAGCAGTTCTTC
CSASTQVDFYNEQFF
>few|TRBV16|.|TRBJ2-7
TGTGCCAGCAGCCAATCCAGCTTAGCCTACGAGCAGTACTTC
CASSQSSLAYEQYF
>.|TRBV7-8|TRBD2|TRBJ2-7
TGTGCCAGCAGCCTCCTAGCGGGCCTGAGCTCCTACGAGCAGTACTTC
CASSLLAGLSSYEQYF
>.|TRBV20-1|TRBD2|TRBJ2-1
TGCAGTGCACCGGGGACTAGCGGGCTCAATGAGCAGTTCTTC
CSAPGTSGLNEQFF
>.|TRBV20-1|.|TRBJ2-1
TGCAGTGCTCTGCGGGCATACAATGAGCAGTTCTTC
CSALRAYNEQFF
>few|TRBV28|TRBD2|TRBJ2-1
TGTGCCAGCAGTTTTCTAGCGGAAAGCTCCTACAATGAGCAGTTCTTC
CASSFLAESSYNEQFF
>.|TRBV7-2|.|TRBJ1-1
TGTGCCAGCAGCTTAGATGGGGTGAACACTGAAGCTTTCTTT
CASSLDGVNTEAFF
>.|TRBV6-5|.|TRBJ1-6
TGTGCCAGCAGTTCCATTAATTCACCCCTCCACTTT
CASSSINSPLHF
>.|TRBV5-1|.|TRBJ1-1
TGCGCCAGCAGCTTGAACTCTGGCAGGGCGAACACTGAAGCTTTCTTT
CASSLNSGRANTEAFF
>few|TRBV9|.|TRBJ1-1
TGTGCCAGCAGCGTAGATGGCAACACTGAAGCTTTCTTT
CASSVDGNTEAFF
>few|TRBV10-2|TRBD1|TRBJ2-7
TGCGCCAGCAGTGAGGGGACAGGCGCCAGGTACGAGCAGTACTTC
CASSEGTGARYEQYF